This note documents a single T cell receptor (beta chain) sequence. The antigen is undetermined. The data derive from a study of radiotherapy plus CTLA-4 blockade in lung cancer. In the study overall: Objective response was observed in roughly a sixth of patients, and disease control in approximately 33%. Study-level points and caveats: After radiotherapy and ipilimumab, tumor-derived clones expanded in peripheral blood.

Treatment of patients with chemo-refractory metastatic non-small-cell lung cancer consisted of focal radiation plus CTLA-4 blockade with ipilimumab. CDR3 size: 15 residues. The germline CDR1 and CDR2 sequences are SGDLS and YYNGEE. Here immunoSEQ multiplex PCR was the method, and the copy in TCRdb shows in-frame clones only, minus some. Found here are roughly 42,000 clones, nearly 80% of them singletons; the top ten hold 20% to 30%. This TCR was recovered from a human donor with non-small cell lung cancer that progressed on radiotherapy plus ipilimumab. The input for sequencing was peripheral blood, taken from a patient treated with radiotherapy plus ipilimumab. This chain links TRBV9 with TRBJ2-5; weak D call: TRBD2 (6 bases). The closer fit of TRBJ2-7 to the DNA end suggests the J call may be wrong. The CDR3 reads CASSVGAGPAYEQYF. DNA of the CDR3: TGTGCCAGCAGCGTAGGGGCGGGGCCAGCCTACGAGCAGTACTTC.